The sample holds many counts of the clone carrying this T cell receptor (beta chain). Its antigen is currently unknown. From RNA, the CDR3 regions of TCR beta chains were amplified and sequenced. The workflow started with a first-round RT-PCR run with HTBI primers and then moved on to a second-round multiplex PCR. TCRdb independently ran MiXCR on the multiplex PCR reads; one entry per CDR3 protein. The table has hundreds of thousands of distinct CDR3 sequences, roughly 39% seen once. This sample was taken from a study of Graves' ophthalmopathy and Graves' hyperthyroidism. Study-level information: Blood was drawn at initial diagnosis, before any treatment. Findings and limits, study-wide: Ophthalmopathy progression prediction by the model yielded a sensitivity of approximately 71% and a specificity of 72.22%. Blood also carried most expanded thyroid clonotypes exceeding 0.001 frequency.

Trimming removed 7 bases from V and 4 bases from J; junction bases left unmatched: 5. The germline V gene has CDR1 LNHDA and CDR2 SQIVND (reference sequence). The CDR3 spans 13 residues. Ophthalmopathy donors' eye disease showed moderate-to-severe activity, CAS of at least 3, NOSPECS of at least 4 and duration under 3 months. This chain links TRBV19 with TRBJ2-7, with 9 bases identical to TRBD1. The receptor comes from an adult man with Graves' ophthalmopathy. The sequenced sample consisted of peripheral blood. The CDR3 DNA reads TGTGCCAGTAAGGGGACAGGGTCGTACGAGCAGTACTTC. This encodes CASKGTGSYEQYF.